This paragraph reports one TCR beta chain. Its antigen is undetermined. The sample originates from a study of CD8+ T cells in alopecia areata. Across the whole study: Scoring treated patients' severity relied on the percentage of scalp area affected.

As to treatment: oral pan-JAK inhibitor, 5-10 mg twice daily. Sequencing templates came from extracted RNA that was reverse transcribed into cDNA. This table comes from immunoSEQ multiplex PCR, and its TCRdb copy is limited to in-frame clones, with some not included. The sample carries 150,000 to 200,000 clones, 50% to 70% recorded once. Study-level results: Whereas mice showed it more clearly, TCR sharing across patients was murkier, possibly because of HLA. Given one nonresponder, whether baseline CD8+ expansion relates to response remains uncertain. Relative to normal scalp, lesional scalp, especially alopecia totalis/universalis, showed higher clonality.

The sample consisted of CD4+ T cells sorted from blood, taken around week 49, from a patient treated with tofacitinib. The source is a human donor with alopecia areata.

The CDR3 sequence is CASSLGLLKQETQYF. The DNA of the CDR3 is TGTGCCAGCAGCTTGGGACTGTTGAAACAAGAGACCCAGTACTTC. The chain carries TRBV5-6 and TRBJ2-5, with D uncertain. The germline V gene has CDR1 SGHDT and CDR2 YYEEEE. The CDR3 runs 15 residues. V lost 0 bases, J lost 2 bases, and 11 bases lay in between.